This TCR beta chain was profiled in a study of cytomegalovirus exposure and HLA in healthy donors. Trimming stripped 4 bases from V and 8 bases from J, with 14 bases between. Germline V CDR1 and CDR2: MNHNS, SASEGT. CDR3 length equals 14 residues. 13 Jbeta primers and 60 Vbeta primers were used for the PCR. Sequenced by immunoSEQ multiplex PCR; TCRdb stores in-frame clones only, minus some. This table holds more than 100,000 clones, under 80% found once. This clone occurred a few times. The genes are TRBV6-1 and TRBJ1-4; unclear D gene. The clonotype originates from a woman between 18 and 30 years old in good health and CMV-seropositive. The material sequenced was PBMCs. The CDR3 is CASSGRGPDEKLFF. CDR3 coding DNA: TGTGCCAGCAGTGGGAGAGGGCCGGACGAAAAACTGTTTTTT.